A single sample gave rise to the 19 T cell receptor beta chains below, sequenced in a study of blood T cell repertoires in COVID-19 (dated by TCRdb to between 2020 and 2021). To prepare the library, the immunoSEQ multiplex PCR assay was applied. TCRdb retrieved this table from immuneACCESS and kept in-frame rearrangements only. Not all clones are present; in checked studies, unresolved V genes account for under half, and no reason is known for the remainder. For this sample the table gives some 240,000 clones, of which roughly 90% were detected only once. The ten largest make up about 2.1% of the sample. The sequenced material came from peripheral blood. The source is an older woman with COVID-19, enrolled during active disease.

A single count supports this clone. CDR3 DNA sequence: TGCGCCAGCAGCTTAGACAGTACTGAAGCTTTCTTT. This encodes CASSLDSTEAFF. V usage is TRBV5-1 and J usage is TRBJ1-1; D possibly corresponds to TRBD1 (5 bases). CDR3 length: 12 residues. Trimming cost V 2 bases and J 5 bases, with 7 bases left between them. Germline CDR1 SGHRS, CDR2 YFSETQ.

The table lists this clone with a count of one. The rearrangement uses TRBV2 and TRBJ2-7, with 11 bases identical to TRBD2. The CDR3 spans 14 residues. Per the germline V gene, CDR1 is SNHLY and CDR2 is FYNNEI. The V and J ends lost 4 bases and 5 bases, in that order; junction bases with no gene match: 4. The CDR3 is CASSVAGGQNEQYF. DNA of the CDR3: TGTGCCAGCAGTGTAGCGGGGGGGCAAAACGAGCAGTACTTC.

This chain uses TRBV3-1 (or the pseudogene TRBV3-2) with TRBJ1-2; tentative D call: TRBD1 (6 bases). Germline assignment: CDR1 LGHDT and CDR2 YNNKEL (reference sequence). The length of the CDR3 is 14 residues. The V gene lost 0 bases and the J gene lost 6 bases, with 11 bases spanning the gap. This chain's CDR3 is CASSQDGQRNGYTF. The CDR3 nucleotides read TGTGCCAGCAGCCAAGATGGACAGAGAAATGGCTACACCTTC.

CDR3 loop: CASRTGSNSPLHF. CDR3 nucleotides: TGTGCCAGCAGGACAGGTAGCAATTCACCCCTCCACTTT. The rearrangement joins TRBV3-1 (or the pseudogene TRBV3-2) to TRBJ1-6, with a possible D match to TRBD1 (6 bases). Germline loops: CDR1 LGHDT, CDR2 YNNKEL (reference sequence). This CDR3 is 13 amino acids long. V lost 6 bases to trimming and J lost 7 bases, with 10 bases between them.

The chain couples TRBV19 to TRBJ1-2; 9 bases line up with TRBD1. V lost 6 bases to trimming and J lost 2 bases; unmatched junction nucleotides: 1. The CDR3 is 13 amino acids. Germline V gene sequence: CDR1 LNHDA, CDR2 SQIVND (reference sequence). CDR3 nucleotides: TGTGCCAGTAGGGGACAGGGAAACTATGGCTACACCTTC. The encoded protein is CASRGQGNYGYTF.

The chain employs TRBV19 and TRBJ1-2; perhaps TRBD1 as D (5 bases). CDR1 is LNHDA, CDR2 SQIVND, per germline (reference sequence). V lost 2 bases and J lost 4, with 11 bases in between. The CDR3 contains 14 residues. The CDR3 bases are TGTGCCAGTAGTATATCTCGACAGACCTATGGCTACACCTTC. It encodes CASSISRQTYGYTF.

The chain combines TRBV10-3 with TRBJ1-1; maybe TRBD1 (5 bases). Germline assignment: CDR1 ENHRY and CDR2 SYGVKD. Trimming took off 2 bases at V and 7 bases at J, with 8 bases between the two ends. This CDR3 is built from 12 residues. Here the CDR3 DNA reads TGTGCCATCAGTGAGACCAGGGTTGAAGCTTTCTTT. Translation gives CAISETRVEAFF.

The V and J genes are TRBV4-1 and TRBJ1-2, with 7 bases that match TRBD1. The V and J ends lost 2 bases and 0 bases, in that order; junction bases with no gene match: 6. CDR1 and CDR2 from the germline V gene are MGHRA and YSYEKL. This CDR3 is built from 16 residues. The CDR3 DNA reads as TGCGCCAGCAGCCAACCGAAGACAGGGCCTAACTATGGCTACACCTTC. Protein product: CASSQPKTGPNYGYTF.

The V and J genes are TRBV25-1 and TRBJ2-3; D is ambiguous. Trimming pared 0 bases from V and 2 bases from J, leaving 9 bases between. Germline V gene lookup returns CDR1 MGHDK and CDR2 SYGVNS. There are 15 residues in the CDR3. The DNA of the CDR3 is TGTGCCAGCAGTGAATACCCCGACAACACAGATACGCAGTATTTT. It is translated as CASSEYPDNTDTQYF.

The chain combines TRBV7-9 with TRBJ1-4; no definite D call. Per germline, CDR1 SEHNR and CDR2 FQNEAQ (reference sequence). The V end lost 4 bases, the J end lost 3 bases, and 12 bases lay between the germline ends. This CDR3 has 15 amino acids. CDR3 amino acids: CASSSRRAANEKLFF. CDR3 coding DNA: TGTGCCAGCAGCTCCCGTCGCGCTGCTAATGAAAAACTGTTTTTT.

The chain's CDR3 is CASSYGTGGTGTEAFF. The DNA for the CDR3 is TGTGCCAGCAGTTATGGGACAGGGGGCACGGGCACTGAAGCTTTCTTT. This chain connects TRBV6-2 or TRBV6-3 to TRBJ1-1; 12 positions agree with TRBD1. Per germline, CDR1 MNHEY and CDR2 SVGEGT. This CDR3 is built from 16 residues. Trimming took 3 bases from V and 4 from J; bases not matched to a gene: 6.

V usage is TRBV19 and J usage is TRBJ1-2; D ambiguous. Trimming stripped 7 bases from V and 4 bases from J, with 13 bases between. The CDR3 consists of 13 residues. Germline-derived CDR1 and CDR2 are LNHDA and SQIVND (reference sequence). This chain's CDR3 is CASNSDWGYGYTF. CDR3 in DNA: TGTGCCAGTAATTCGGACTGGGGCTATGGCTACACCTTC. Full variable domain (rest looked up from reference TRBV19 and TRBJ1-2): DGGITQSPKYLFRKEGQNVTLSCEQNLNHDAMYWYRQDPGQGLRLIYYSQIVNDFQKGDIAEGYSVSREKKESFPLTVTSAQKNPTAFYLCASNSDWGYGYTFGSGTRLTVV.

The rearrangement joins TRBV5-1 to TRBJ1-6; D is perhaps TRBD1 (6 bases). The CDR3 covers 15 residues. The V gene lost 4 bases and the J gene lost 10 bases, with 18 bases spanning the gap. CDR1 is SGHRS, CDR2 YFSETQ, per germline. The chain's CDR3 is CASSRGAAVESPLHF. CDR3 DNA sequence: TGCGCCAGCAGCCGGGGGGCAGCAGTAGAATCACCCCTCCACTTT.

The rearrangement joins TRBV19 to TRBJ2-2; 7 positions match TRBD1. CDR1 is LNHDA, CDR2 SQIVND, per germline (reference sequence). The CDR3 covers 15 residues. V trimming: 4 bases; J trimming: 3 bases; junction bases outside the gene matches: 5. CDR3 protein: CASSTTGQYTGELFF. As DNA, the CDR3 is TGTGCCAGTAGTACCACGGGACAGTACACCGGGGAGCTGTTTTTT.

As DNA, the CDR3 is TGTGCCAGCAGCACCGGGAGTCGGGGCTACACCTTC. As protein: CASSTGSRGYTF. V and J are TRBV11-2 and TRBJ1-2, with unresolved D. Germline CDR1 reads SGHAT; CDR2 reads FQNNGV. V shed 5 bases and J shed 8 bases, with 12 bases lying between them. The CDR3 spans 12 residues.

The chain links TRBV29-1 to TRBJ1-5, with a possible D match to TRBD1 (6 bases). Germline values: CDR1 SQVTM, CDR2 ANQGSEA. Between the trimmed V and J ends, which lost 6 bases and 2 bases, there was a span of 11 bases. There are 13 residues in the CDR3. For the CDR3, the DNA is TGCAGCGTGACGTCAGGGGGCAATCAGCCCCAGCATTTT. It codes for CSVTSGGNQPQHF.

This clone has just a few counts. The chain combines TRBV6-1 with TRBJ2-1; 7 positions match TRBD1. The CDR3 loop spans 14 amino acids. Per germline, CDR1 MNHNS and CDR2 SASEGT. V gave up 2 bases and J gave up 7 bases; unmatched junction bases: 5. The CDR3, as DNA: TGTGCCAGCAGTGAACAGGGGGTCGGGAATGAGCAGTTCTTC. Translating gives CASSEQGVGNEQFF.

Note on this clone: Here the CDR3 omits its conserved ending phenylalanine or tryptophan, so a read error is the likely source. The CDR3 DNA is TGTGCCAGCAGCGTAGGGCAGGGCCAGAACACTGAAGCTTTCTCT. Amino acid sequence: CASSVGQGQNTEAFS. The chain has TRBV9 and TRBJ1-1, with D tentatively TRBD1 (5 bases). Germline-derived CDR1 and CDR2 are SGDLS and YYNGEE. This CDR3 has 15 amino acids. The V end was cut by 0 bases, the J end by 1 base, with 10 bases between.

The V gene is TRBV9, the J gene TRBJ2-5; possible D gene TRBD2, 6 bases. The CDR3 loop spans 12 amino acids. Germline V gene data show CDR1 as SGDLS and CDR2 as YYNGEE. V was clipped by 3 bases and J by 9 bases, with 12 bases between them. The CDR3 DNA reads as TGTGCCAGCAGCGACGCGGGGTCTTCCCAGTACTTC. This encodes CASSDAGSSQYF. Full variable domain (rest looked up from reference TRBV9 and TRBJ2-5): DSGVTQTPKHLITATGQRVTLRCSPRSGDLSVYWYQQSLDQGLQFLIQYYNGEERAKGNILERFSAQQFPDLHSELNLSSLELGDSALYFCASSDAGSSQYFGPGTRLLVL.